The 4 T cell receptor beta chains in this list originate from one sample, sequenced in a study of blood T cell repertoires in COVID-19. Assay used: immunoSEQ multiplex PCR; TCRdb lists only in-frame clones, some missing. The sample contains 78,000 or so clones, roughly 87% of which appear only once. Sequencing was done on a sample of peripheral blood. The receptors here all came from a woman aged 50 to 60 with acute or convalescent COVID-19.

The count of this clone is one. In DNA, the CDR3 is TGTGCCAGCAGCTTAAATCAAGGCCGGGAACCAGCTTTCTTT. Translation: CASSLNQGREPAFF. The V gene is TRBV7-9, the J gene TRBJ1-1, with D unclear. Deletions cut 2 bases from V and 10 bases from J, with 17 bases between. Germline V lookup: CDR1 SEHNR, CDR2 FQNEAQ (reference sequence). The CDR3 has 14 residues. Together with reference TRBV7-9 and TRBJ1-1, the CDR3 gives the full variable domain: DTGVSQNPRHKITKRGQNVTFRCDPISEHNRLYWYRQTLGQGPEFLTYFQNEAQLEKSRLLSDRFSAERPKGSFSTLEIQRTEQGDSAMYLCASSLNQGREPAFFGQGTRLTVV.

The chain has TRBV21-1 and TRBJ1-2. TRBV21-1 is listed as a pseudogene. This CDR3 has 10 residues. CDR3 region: CGPKRSGYTF. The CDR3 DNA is TGCGGCCCCAAACGCTCTGGCTACACCTTC.

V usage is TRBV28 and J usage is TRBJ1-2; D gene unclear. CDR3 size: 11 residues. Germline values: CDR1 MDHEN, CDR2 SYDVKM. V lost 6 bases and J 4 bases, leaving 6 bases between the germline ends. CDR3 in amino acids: CASSQIYGYTF. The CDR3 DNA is TGTGCCAGCAGCCAGATCTATGGCTACACCTTC.

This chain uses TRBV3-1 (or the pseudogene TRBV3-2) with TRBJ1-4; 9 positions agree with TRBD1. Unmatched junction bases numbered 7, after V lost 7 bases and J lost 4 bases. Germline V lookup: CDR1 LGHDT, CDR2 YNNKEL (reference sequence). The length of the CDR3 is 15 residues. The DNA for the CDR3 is TGTGCCAGCACCTTGGGACAGGGTTTTAATGAAAAACTGTTTTTT. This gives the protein CASTLGQGFNEKLFF.